The T cell receptor beta chain under discussion was sequenced for a study of CD8 T cells in Susac syndrome. The TEMRA cells underwent FACS enrichment, while the CD8+ and CD4+ T cells underwent negative isolation. V dropped 0 bases and J dropped 2 bases, with 10 bases sitting between them. The CDR3 is made up of 14 amino acids. Germline V gives CDR1 GTSNPN, CDR2 SVGIG (reference sequence). With random hexamers, reverse transcription was performed on about 0.5 to 1 ug of RNA. Amplification of TCR beta CDR3 was carried out by immunoSEQ multiplex PCR, which covered 54 Vbeta and 13 Jbeta segments. TCRdb ran MiXCR on the immunoSEQ multiplex PCR reads and lists one entry per CDR3 protein. The repertoire includes some 120,000 distinct CDR3 sequences, about 93% of them detected once, and over 0.2% sits in the top ten.

Sample: CD8+ T cells from PBMCs. This chain joins TRBV30 and TRBJ1-1; D is unresolved. The TCR originated in a human donor with multiple sclerosis. The CDR3 nucleotides are TGTGCCTGGAGTGTACTTCTGGGTAACACTGAAGCTTTCTTT. It is translated as CAWSVLLGNTEAFF.